Reported below is one T cell receptor (beta chain). The data were taken from a study of cytotoxic CD8 clonotypes in ibrutinib-treated CLL. CDR1 and CDR2 (germline): MDHEN, SYDVKM. The CDR3 length is 16 residues. V lost 4 bases and J lost 3; bases outside the gene matches: 9. Libraries were prepared by immunoSEQ multiplex PCR; TCRdb keeps only in-frame clonotypes and omits some of them. Of around 70,000 clones listed, around nine tenths are singletons. Specimen: PBMCs, collected after 12 months of ibrutinib treatment. The source of this sequence is a human donor with chronic lymphocytic leukemia. This chain joins TRBV28 and TRBJ2-4; 7 nucleotides align to TRBD1. The CDR3 protein is CASSYLQGYDKNIQYF. The CDR3 DNA follows: TGTGCCAGCAGTTACCTACAGGGGTATGACAAAAACATTCAGTACTTC.